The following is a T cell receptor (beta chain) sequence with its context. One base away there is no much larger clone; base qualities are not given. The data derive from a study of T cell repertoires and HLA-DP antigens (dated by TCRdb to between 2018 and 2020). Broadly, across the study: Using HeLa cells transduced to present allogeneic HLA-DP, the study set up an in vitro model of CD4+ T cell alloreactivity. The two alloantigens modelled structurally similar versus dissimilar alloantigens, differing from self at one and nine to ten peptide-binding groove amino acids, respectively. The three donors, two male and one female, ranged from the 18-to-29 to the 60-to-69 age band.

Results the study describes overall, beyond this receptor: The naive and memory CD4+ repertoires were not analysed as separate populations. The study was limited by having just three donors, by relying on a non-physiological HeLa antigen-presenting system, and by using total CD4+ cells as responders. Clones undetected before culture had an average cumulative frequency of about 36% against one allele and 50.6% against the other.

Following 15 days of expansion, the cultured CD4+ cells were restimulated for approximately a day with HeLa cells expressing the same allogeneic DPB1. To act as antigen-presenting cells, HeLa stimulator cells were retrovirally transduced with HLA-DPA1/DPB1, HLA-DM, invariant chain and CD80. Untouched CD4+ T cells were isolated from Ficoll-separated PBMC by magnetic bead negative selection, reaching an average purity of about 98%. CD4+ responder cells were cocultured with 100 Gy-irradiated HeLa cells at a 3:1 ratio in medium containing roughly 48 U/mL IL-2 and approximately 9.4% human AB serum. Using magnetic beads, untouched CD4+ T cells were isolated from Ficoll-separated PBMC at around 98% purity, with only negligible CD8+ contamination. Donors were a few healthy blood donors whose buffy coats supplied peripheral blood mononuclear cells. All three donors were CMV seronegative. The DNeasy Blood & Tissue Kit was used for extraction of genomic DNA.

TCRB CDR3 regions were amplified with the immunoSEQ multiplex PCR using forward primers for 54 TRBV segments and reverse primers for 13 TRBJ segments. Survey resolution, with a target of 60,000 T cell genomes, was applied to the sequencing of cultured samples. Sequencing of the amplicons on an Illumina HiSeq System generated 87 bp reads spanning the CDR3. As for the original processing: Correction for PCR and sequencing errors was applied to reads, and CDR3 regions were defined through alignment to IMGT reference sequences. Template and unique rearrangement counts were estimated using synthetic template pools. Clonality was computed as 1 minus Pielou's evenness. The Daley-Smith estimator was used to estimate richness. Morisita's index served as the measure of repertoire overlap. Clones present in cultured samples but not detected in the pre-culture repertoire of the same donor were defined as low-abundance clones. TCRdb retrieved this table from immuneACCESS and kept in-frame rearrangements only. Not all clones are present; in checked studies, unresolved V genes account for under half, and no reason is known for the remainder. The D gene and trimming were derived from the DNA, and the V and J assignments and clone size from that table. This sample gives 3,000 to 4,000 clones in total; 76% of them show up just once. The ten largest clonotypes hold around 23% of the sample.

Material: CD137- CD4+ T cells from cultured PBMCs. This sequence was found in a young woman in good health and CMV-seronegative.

The encoded CDR3 is CASGQGAHTEAFF. The sequenced DNA: TGTGCCAGTGGACAGGGGGCGCATACTGAAGCTTTCTTT. The sequence joins TRBV19 to TRBJ1-1; TRBD1 matches 11 bases in the middle. The junction shows trimming of 8 bases on V and 5 bases on J, and the gene matches do not reach 4 bases of it. CDR1 and CDR2 are drawn from the germline V gene (reference sequence): LNHDA, SQIVND. The CDR3 runs 13 residues from the cysteine to the phenylalanine. Here the CDR3 DNA is all that survives: 39 bases in frame from base 1.